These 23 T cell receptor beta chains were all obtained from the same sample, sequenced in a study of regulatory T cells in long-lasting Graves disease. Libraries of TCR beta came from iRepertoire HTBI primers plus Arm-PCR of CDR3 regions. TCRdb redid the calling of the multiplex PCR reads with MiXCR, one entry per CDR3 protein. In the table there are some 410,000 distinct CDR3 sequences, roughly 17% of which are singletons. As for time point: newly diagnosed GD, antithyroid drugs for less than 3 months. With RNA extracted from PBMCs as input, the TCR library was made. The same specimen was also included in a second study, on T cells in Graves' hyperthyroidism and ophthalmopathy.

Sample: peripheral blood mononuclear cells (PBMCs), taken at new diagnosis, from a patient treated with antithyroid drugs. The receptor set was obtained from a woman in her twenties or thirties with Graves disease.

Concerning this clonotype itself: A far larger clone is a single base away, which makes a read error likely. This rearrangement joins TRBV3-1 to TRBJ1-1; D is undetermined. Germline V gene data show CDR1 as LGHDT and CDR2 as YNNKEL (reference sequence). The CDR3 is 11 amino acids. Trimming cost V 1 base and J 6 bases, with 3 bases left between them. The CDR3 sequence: CASSQGPEAFF. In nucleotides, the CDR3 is TGTGCCAGCAGCCAAGGTCCTGAAGCTTTCTTT.

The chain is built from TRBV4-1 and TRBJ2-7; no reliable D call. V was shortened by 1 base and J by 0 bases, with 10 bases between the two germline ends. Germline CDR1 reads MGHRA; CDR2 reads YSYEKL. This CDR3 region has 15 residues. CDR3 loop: CASSQGQIYSYEQYF. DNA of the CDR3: TGCGCCAGCAGCCAAGGGCAGATCTACTCCTACGAGCAGTACTTC.

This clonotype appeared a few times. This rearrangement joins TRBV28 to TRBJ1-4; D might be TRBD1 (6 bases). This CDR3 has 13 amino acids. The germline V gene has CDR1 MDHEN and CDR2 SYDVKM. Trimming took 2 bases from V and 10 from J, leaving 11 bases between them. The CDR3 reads CASSLQGMGKLFF. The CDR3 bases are TGTGCCAGCAGTTTACAGGGGATGGGAAAACTGTTTTTT.

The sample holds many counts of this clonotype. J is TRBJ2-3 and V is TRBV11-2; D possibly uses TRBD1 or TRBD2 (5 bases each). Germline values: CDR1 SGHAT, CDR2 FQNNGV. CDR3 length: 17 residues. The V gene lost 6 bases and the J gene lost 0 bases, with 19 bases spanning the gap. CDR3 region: CASRPLFTGPSTDTQYF. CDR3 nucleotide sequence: TGTGCCAGCAGACCCCTTTTTACGGGACCTAGCACAGATACGCAGTATTTT. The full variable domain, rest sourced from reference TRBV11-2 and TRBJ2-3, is EAGVAQSPRYKIIEKRQSVAFWCNPISGHATLYWYQQILGQGPKLLIQFQNNGVVDDSQLPKDRFSAERLKGVDSTLKIQPAKLEDSAVYLCASRPLFTGPSTDTQYFGPGTRLTVL.

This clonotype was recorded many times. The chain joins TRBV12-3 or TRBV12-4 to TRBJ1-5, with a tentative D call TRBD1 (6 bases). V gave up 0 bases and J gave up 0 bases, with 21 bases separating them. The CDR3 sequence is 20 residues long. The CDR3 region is CASSLALVNLEGDSNQPQHF. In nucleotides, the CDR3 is TGTGCCAGCAGTTTAGCTCTTGTAAACCTCGAGGGGGATAGCAATCAGCCCCAGCATTTT.

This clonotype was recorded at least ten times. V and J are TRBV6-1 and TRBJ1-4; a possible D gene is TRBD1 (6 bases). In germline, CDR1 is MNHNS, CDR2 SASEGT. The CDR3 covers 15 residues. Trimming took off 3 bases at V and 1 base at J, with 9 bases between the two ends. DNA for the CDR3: TGTGCCAGCAGTGAGATGACAGGAACTAATGAAAAACTGTTTTTT. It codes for CASSEMTGTNEKLFF.

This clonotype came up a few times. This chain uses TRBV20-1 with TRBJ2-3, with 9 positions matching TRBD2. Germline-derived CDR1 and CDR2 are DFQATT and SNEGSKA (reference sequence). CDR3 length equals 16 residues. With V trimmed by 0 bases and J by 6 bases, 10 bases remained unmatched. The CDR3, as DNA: TGCAGTGCTAGAGATCGTGCGGGAGGGCCCAGGGATACGCAGTATTTT. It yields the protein CSARDRAGGPRDTQYF.

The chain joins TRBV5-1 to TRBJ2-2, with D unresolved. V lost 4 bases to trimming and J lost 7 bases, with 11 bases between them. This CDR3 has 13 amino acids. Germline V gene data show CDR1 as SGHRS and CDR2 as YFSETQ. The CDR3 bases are TGCGCCAGCAGCACCGACTTAATCGGGGAGCTGTTTTTT. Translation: CASSTDLIGELFF.

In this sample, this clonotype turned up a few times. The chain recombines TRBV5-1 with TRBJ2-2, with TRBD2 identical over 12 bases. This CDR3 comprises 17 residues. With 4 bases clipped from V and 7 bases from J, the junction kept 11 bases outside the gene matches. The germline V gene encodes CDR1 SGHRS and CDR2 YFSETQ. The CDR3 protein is CASSASSGLAGGGELFF. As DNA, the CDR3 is TGCGCCAGCAGCGCTTCGTCGGGACTAGCGGGCGGCGGGGAGCTGTTTTTT.

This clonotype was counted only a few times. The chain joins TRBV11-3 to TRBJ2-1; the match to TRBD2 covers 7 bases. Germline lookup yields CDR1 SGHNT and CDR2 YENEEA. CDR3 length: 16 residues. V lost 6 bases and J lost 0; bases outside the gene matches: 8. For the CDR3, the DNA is TGTGCCAGCAGTCCCGTAGCGGGCACCTCCTACAATGAGCAGTTCTTC. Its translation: CASSPVAGTSYNEQFF.

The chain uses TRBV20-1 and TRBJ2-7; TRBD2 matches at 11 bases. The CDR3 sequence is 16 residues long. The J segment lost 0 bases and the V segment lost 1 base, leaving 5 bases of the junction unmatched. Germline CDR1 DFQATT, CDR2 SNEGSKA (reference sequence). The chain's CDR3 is CSARARTSGSSYEQYF. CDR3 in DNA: TGCAGTGCTAGAGCCCGAACTAGCGGGAGCTCCTACGAGCAGTACTTC.

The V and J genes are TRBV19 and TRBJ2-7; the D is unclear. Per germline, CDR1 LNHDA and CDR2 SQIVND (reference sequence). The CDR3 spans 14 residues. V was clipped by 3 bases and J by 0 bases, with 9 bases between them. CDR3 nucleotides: TGTGCCAGTAGTATTGGCGGAATCTCCTACGAGCAGTACTTC. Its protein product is CASSIGGISYEQYF.

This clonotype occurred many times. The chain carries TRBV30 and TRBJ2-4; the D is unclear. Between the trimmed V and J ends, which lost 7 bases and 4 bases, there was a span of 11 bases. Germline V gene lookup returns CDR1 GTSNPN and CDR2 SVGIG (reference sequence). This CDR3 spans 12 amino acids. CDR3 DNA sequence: TGTGCCTTACAAAGGATAAAAAACATTCAGTACTTC. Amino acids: CALQRIKNIQYF.

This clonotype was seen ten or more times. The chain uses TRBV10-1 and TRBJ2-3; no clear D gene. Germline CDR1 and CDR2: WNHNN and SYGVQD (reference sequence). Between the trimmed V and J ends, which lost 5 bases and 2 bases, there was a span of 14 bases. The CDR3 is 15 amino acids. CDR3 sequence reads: CASSSHRDITDTQYF. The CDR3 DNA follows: TGCGCCAGCAGTTCCCACAGAGACATCACAGATACGCAGTATTTT.

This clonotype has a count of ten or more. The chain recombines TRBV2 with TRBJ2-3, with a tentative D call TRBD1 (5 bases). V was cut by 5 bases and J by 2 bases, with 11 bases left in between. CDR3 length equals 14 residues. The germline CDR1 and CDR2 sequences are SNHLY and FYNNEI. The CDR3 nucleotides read TGTGCCAGCAGTACAGGCAAGCACACAGATACGCAGTATTTT. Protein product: CASSTGKHTDTQYF.

In DNA, the CDR3 is TGTGCCAGCACCCATACGACTAGCGGCCAAGAGACCCAGTACTTC. Residues: CASTHTTSGQETQYF. The chain uses TRBV7-9 and TRBJ2-5; TRBD2 matches at 9 bases. J lost 1 base, V lost 7 bases, and 7 bases had no gene match. Germline lookup yields CDR1 SEHNR and CDR2 FQNEAQ (reference sequence). The CDR3 loop spans 15 amino acids.

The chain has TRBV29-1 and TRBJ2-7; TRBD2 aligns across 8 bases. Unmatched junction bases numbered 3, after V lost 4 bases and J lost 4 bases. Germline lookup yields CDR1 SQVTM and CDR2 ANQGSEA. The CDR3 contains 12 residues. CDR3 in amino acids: CSVVAGGYEQYF. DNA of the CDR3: TGCAGCGTTGTGGCGGGAGGTTACGAGCAGTACTTC.

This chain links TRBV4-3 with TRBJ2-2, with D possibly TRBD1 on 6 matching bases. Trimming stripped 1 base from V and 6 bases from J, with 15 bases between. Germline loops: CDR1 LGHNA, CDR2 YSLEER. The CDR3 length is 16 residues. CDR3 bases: TGCGCCAGCAGCCAAGTTTACCCAAACAGGGCCGGGGAGCTGTTTTTT. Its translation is CASSQVYPNRAGELFF.

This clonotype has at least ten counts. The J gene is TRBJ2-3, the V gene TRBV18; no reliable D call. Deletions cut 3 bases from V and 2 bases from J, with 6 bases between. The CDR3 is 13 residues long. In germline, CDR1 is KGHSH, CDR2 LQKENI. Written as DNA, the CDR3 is TGTGCCAGCTCACCTTCGTCCACAGATACGCAGTATTTT. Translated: CASSPSSTDTQYF.

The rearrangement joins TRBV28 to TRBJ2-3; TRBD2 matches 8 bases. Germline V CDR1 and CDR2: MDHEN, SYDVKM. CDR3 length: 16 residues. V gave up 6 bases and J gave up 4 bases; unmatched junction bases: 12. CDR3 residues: CASRGRSGIFSDTQYF. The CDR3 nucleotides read TGTGCCAGCAGGGGTCGTAGCGGGATCTTCTCAGATACGCAGTATTTT.

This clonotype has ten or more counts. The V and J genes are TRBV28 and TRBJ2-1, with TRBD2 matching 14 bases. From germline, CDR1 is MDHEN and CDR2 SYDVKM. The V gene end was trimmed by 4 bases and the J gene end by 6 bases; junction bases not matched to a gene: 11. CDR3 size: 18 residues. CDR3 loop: CASSSTSGRAVRVNEQFF. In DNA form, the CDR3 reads TGTGCCAGCAGTTCGACTAGCGGGAGGGCCGTTCGGGTCAATGAGCAGTTCTTC. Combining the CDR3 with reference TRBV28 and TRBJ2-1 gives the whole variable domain DVKVTQSSRYLVKRTGEKVFLECVQDMDHENMFWYRQDPGLGLRLIYFSYDVKMKEKGDIPEGYSVSREKKERFSLILESASTNQTSMYLCASSSTSGRAVRVNEQFFGPGTRLTVL.

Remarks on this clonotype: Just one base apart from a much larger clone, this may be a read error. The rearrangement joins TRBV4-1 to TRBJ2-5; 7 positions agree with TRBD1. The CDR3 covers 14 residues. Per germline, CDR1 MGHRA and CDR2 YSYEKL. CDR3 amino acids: CASSQDTQGETLYF. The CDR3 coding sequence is TGCGCCAGCAGCCAAGACACGCAGGGGGAGACCCTGTACTTC.

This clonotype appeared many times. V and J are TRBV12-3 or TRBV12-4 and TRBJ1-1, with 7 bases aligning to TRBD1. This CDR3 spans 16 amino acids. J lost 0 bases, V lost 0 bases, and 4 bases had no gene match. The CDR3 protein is CASSLALDRVNTEAFF. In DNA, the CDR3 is TGTGCCAGCAGTTTAGCGTTAGACAGGGTGAACACTGAAGCTTTCTTT.